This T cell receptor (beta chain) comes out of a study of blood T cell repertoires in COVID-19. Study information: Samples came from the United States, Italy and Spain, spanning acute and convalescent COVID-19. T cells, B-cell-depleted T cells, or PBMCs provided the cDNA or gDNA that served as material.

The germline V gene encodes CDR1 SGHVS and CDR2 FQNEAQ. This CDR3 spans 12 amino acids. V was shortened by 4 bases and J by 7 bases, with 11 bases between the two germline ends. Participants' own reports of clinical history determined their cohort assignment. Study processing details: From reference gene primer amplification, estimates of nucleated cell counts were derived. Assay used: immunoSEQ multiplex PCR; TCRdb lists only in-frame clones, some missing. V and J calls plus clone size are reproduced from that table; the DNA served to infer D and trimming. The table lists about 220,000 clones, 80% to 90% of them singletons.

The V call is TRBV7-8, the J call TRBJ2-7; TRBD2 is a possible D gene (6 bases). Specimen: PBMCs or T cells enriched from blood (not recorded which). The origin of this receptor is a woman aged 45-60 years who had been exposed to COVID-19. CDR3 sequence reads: CASSSGVREQYF. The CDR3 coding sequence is TGTGCCAGCAGCTCGGGGGTGCGGGAGCAGTACTTC.